The clone carrying this T cell receptor (beta chain) was seen only a few times. Its specificity is not known. These data come from a study of Graves' ophthalmopathy and Graves' hyperthyroidism. Study as a whole: The study drew peripheral blood at initial diagnosis, before any treatment. Whole-study results and caveats: Blood also held most thyroid clonotypes expanded above 0.001 frequency. The study's model predicted ophthalmopathy progression at about 64% sensitivity and about 72% specificity.

CDR1 SEHNR and CDR2 FQNEAQ come from the germline V gene (reference sequence). The CDR3 runs 15 residues. The V and J ends lost 1 base and 4 bases respectively, with 8 bases between them. CDR3 regions of TCR beta were amplified from RNA transcripts. After a first-round RT-PCR with HTBI primers, a second-round multiplex PCR was run. TCRdb ran MiXCR on the multiplex PCR reads and lists one entry per CDR3 protein. The table shows about 240,000 distinct CDR3 sequences, with around 45% occurring only once. The sequence came from an adult man with Graves' ophthalmopathy. The rearrangement uses TRBV7-9 and TRBJ1-6, with no clear D. The sequenced material came from peripheral blood. The chain's CDR3 is CASSLEGGYNSPLHF. In DNA form, the CDR3 reads TGTGCCAGCAGCTTAGAGGGCGGTTATAATTCACCCCTCCACTTT.